These 20 T cell receptor beta chains were sequenced from one sample in a study of blood T cells in healthy people across ages. The use of a sample-barcoded 5' primer and a J-beta primer mix characterized a second PCR of about 7 to 12 cycles. TCRdb reprocessed the 5' RACE reads with MiXCR, giving one entry per CDR3 protein. The sample carries roughly 500,000 distinct CDR3 sequences, roughly 28% recorded once. The sample taken for sequencing was blood. Receptors originate from a woman in her seventies in good health.

The CDR3 loop is CASSGPSGGRTDTQYF. CDR3 DNA: TGTGCCAGCAGTGGACCTAGCGGGGGGCGCACAGATACGCAGTATTTT. The rearrangement links TRBV25-1 to TRBJ2-3, with 11 positions matching TRBD2. The CDR3 runs to 16 residues. The trim removed 4 bases at V and 1 base at J, leaving 4 bases unmatched. Germline lookup yields CDR1 MGHDK and CDR2 SYGVNS.

This clonotype was detected ten times or more. This chain uses TRBV7-2 with TRBJ2-5, with 10 bases matching TRBD2. Germline V gene data show CDR1 as SGHTA and CDR2 as FQGNSA. The V segment lost 6 bases and the J segment 4 bases; nucleotides outside the gene matches: 5. This CDR3 comprises 14 residues. CDR3 bases: TGTGCCAGCAGTCCAGCGGGGGGGCGAGAGACCCAGTACTTC. This translates into CASSPAGGRETQYF.

In this sample, this clonotype turned up once. The chain links TRBV14 to TRBJ2-2, with TRBD1 identical over 8 bases. CDR3 length equals 17 residues. Trimming removed 2 bases from V and 3 bases from J; junction bases left unmatched: 8. In germline, CDR1 is SGHDN, CDR2 FVKESK. CDR3 nucleotides: TGTGCCAGCAGCCAATGGCCCGTGGACAGGGACACCGGGGAGCTGTTTTTT. Translation gives CASSQWPVDRDTGELFF.

This clonotype was observed a handful of times. The chain links TRBV20-1 to TRBJ2-5; D possibly corresponds to TRBD2 (6 bases). The J call may be faulty, since TRBJ2-7 better matches the DNA end. CDR3 length equals 13 residues. Germline assignment: CDR1 DFQATT and CDR2 SNEGSKA (reference sequence). DNA for the CDR3: TGCAGTGCGACAAGAGGGCGGGACTACGAGCAGTACTTC. Protein: CSATRGRDYEQYF.

The rearrangement joins TRBV24-1 to TRBJ2-1; 9 bases align to TRBD2. The germline CDR1 and CDR2 sequences are KGHDR and SFDVKD. The V segment lost 1 base and the J segment 6 bases; nucleotides outside the gene matches: 9. This CDR3 has 17 residues. The CDR3 sequence is CATSDLRAGGLINEQFF. As DNA, the CDR3 is TGTGCCACCAGTGATTTACGAGCGGGGGGCCTCATCAATGAGCAGTTCTTC.

The chain recombines TRBV30 with TRBJ1-2; no clear D. The CDR3 contains 13 residues. Germline CDR1 reads GTSNPN; CDR2 reads SVGIG (reference sequence). V lost 1 base to trimming and J lost 3 bases, with 9 bases between them. The CDR3 reads CAWSAGIYYGYTF. For the CDR3, the DNA is TGTGCCTGGAGTGCGGGGATATACTATGGCTACACCTTC. Based on the CDR3 plus reference TRBV30 and TRBJ1-2, the full variable domain is SQTIHQWPATLVQPVGSPLSLECTVEGTSNPNLYWYRQAAGRGLQLLFYSVGIGQISSEVPQNLSASRPQDRQFILSSKKLLLSDSGFYLCAWSAGIYYGYTFGSGTRLTVV.

The table lists this clonotype with a few counts. The chain has TRBV20-1 and TRBJ2-1; 13 nucleotides align to TRBD2. After removal of 4 bases from V and 3 bases from J, the junction contained 6 bases not matched to a gene. Germline V gene data show CDR1 as DFQATT and CDR2 as SNEGSKA (reference sequence). The CDR3 is made up of 16 amino acids. CDR3: CSANPGTSGDYNEQFF. The CDR3 coding sequence is TGCAGTGCTAACCCCGGGACTAGCGGGGACTACAATGAGCAGTTCTTC.

This chain joins TRBV7-2 and TRBJ1-2, with a tentative D call TRBD1 (5 bases). CDR1 and CDR2 (germline): SGHTA, FQGNSA. The CDR3 is made up of 16 amino acids. V lost 1 base and J 4 bases, leaving 16 bases between the germline ends. The CDR3 DNA reads as TGTGCCAGCAGCTTAGTAAGGGGTGCGCGGGGCTATGGCTACACCTTC. Amino acid sequence: CASSLVRGARGYGYTF.

For this clonotype: Germline and junction disagree at one end, which may indicate a read error. The chain has TRBV7-9 and TRBJ1-2; 7 nucleotides line up with TRBD1. This CDR3 has 15 amino acids. Germline CDR1 is SEHNR and CDR2 is FQNEAQ (reference sequence). The CDR3 nucleotides are TGTGCCAGCGGCTTAGCGGAGGGGACAGCTCGTGGCTACACCTTC. Translating it yields CASGLAEGTARGYTF.

The rearrangement links TRBV12-5 to TRBJ2-3; D is ambiguous. The V end was cut by 4 bases, the J end by 2 bases, with 4 bases between. Germline V gene data show CDR1 as LGHNT and CDR2 as FRNRAP. There are 12 residues in the CDR3. CDR3: CASGSITDTQYF. The CDR3 DNA sequence: TGTGCTAGTGGTTCCATCACAGATACGCAGTATTTT.

This clonotype was observed a few times. This rearrangement joins TRBV6-5 to TRBJ2-7; TRBD1 matches at 11 bases. The CDR3 runs to 17 residues. V dropped 3 bases and J dropped 5; count of bases not matched to a gene: 12. Germline CDR1 reads MNHEY; CDR2 reads SVGAGI. CDR3 coding DNA: TGTGCCAGCAGTTATCCCCGGACAGGGGGCGCGTCCCACGAGCAGTACTTC. Amino acid sequence: CASSYPRTGGASHEQYF.

This clonotype was observed a few times. The V call is TRBV20-1, the J call TRBJ2-7, with TRBD2 as a possible D gene (7 bases). The V and J ends lost 4 bases and 5 bases respectively, with 18 bases between them. Germline assignment: CDR1 DFQATT and CDR2 SNEGSKA (reference sequence). This CDR3 spans 14 amino acids. The CDR3 protein is CSAILGGGLNEQYF. The CDR3 DNA reads as TGCAGTGCTATACTGGGGGGGGGCCTAAACGAGCAGTACTTC.

V usage is TRBV30 and J usage is TRBJ1-2; 7 bases line up with TRBD1. The V and J ends lost 1 base and 4 bases, in that order; junction bases with no gene match: 3. The CDR3 contains 13 residues. Per the germline V gene, CDR1 is GTSNPN and CDR2 is SVGIG (reference sequence). CDR3 in amino acids: CAWSAQGTYGYTF. DNA of the CDR3: TGTGCCTGGAGTGCACAGGGGACCTATGGCTACACCTTC.

Only a few counts were recorded for this clonotype. The rearrangement uses TRBV7-2 and TRBJ2-1; D is uncertain. V lost 2 bases to trimming and J lost 2 bases, with 10 bases between them. The germline V gene has CDR1 SGHTA and CDR2 FQGNSA. The CDR3 extends over 15 amino acids. CDR3 protein: CASSLRSSPYNEQFF. Here the CDR3 DNA reads TGTGCCAGCAGCTTAAGGTCCAGCCCCTACAATGAGCAGTTCTTC.

This chain connects TRBV7-9 to TRBJ2-2; D not resolved. This CDR3 comprises 13 residues. The germline gives CDR1 SEHNR, CDR2 FQNEAQ (reference sequence). The ends were cut back, 3 bases at V and 6 bases at J, with 8 bases in the middle. The CDR3: CASSLWGPGELFF. CDR3 bases: TGTGCCAGCAGCTTGTGGGGTCCCGGGGAGCTGTTTTTT.

The rearrangement uses TRBV20-1 and TRBJ2-7, with 8 bases matching TRBD1. The germline V gene encodes CDR1 DFQATT and CDR2 SNEGSKA (reference sequence). V lost 7 bases to trimming and J lost 0 bases; unmatched junction nucleotides: 11. The CDR3 totals 15 residues. CDR3 loop: CSVKSSGQASYEQYF. In DNA, the CDR3 is TGCAGTGTAAAGTCTTCGGGACAGGCCTCCTACGAGCAGTACTTC.

This clonotype was found once. Just one base apart from a much larger clone, this may be a read error. The gene calls are TRBV7-7 and TRBJ2-5; TRBD2 matches at 8 bases. CDR3 size: 13 residues. Germline V lookup: CDR1 SSHAT, CDR2 FNYEAQ (reference sequence). The CDR3 sequence is CASSIAGMETQYF. The CDR3 nucleotides are TGTGCCAGCAGCATAGCGGGGATGGAGACCCAGTACTTC.

Only a few counts were recorded for this clonotype. The rearrangement links TRBV5-1 to TRBJ2-2; D unresolved. Per germline, CDR1 SGHRS and CDR2 YFSETQ. Between the trimmed V and J ends, which lost 0 bases and 2 bases, there was a span of 11 bases. The CDR3 is 16 amino acids. CDR3 protein: CASSLALGFNTGELFF. CDR3 DNA sequence: TGCGCCAGCAGCTTGGCCTTGGGGTTTAACACCGGGGAGCTGTTTTTT.

In this sample, this clonotype turned up a few times. CDR3 coding DNA: TGTGCCAGTTACCTTCAGGGGGCCGGACAGCCCCAGCATTTT. Its protein is CASYLQGAGQPQHF. The chain combines TRBV27 with TRBJ1-5; 8 nucleotides line up with TRBD1. Germline assignment: CDR1 MNHEY and CDR2 SMNVEV (reference sequence). This CDR3 has 14 amino acids. V lost 9 bases to trimming and J lost 7 bases; unmatched junction nucleotides: 11.

This clonotype appeared many times. The V and J genes are TRBV10-3 and TRBJ1-2; a possible D gene is TRBD1 (6 bases). The germline V gene has CDR1 ENHRY and CDR2 SYGVKD. The CDR3 has 18 amino acids. Deletions cut 2 bases from V and 0 bases from J, with 19 bases between. The chain's CDR3 is CAISEGAQGPLSNYGYTF. The CDR3 nucleotides read TGTGCCATCAGTGAGGGGGCGCAGGGGCCCCTTTCTAACTATGGCTACACCTTC.